A single T cell receptor (beta chain) is shown here with its context. The germline V gene has CDR1 MNHEY and CDR2 SMNVEV (reference sequence). The CDR3 runs to 13 residues. Between the trimmed V and J ends, which lost 2 bases and 6 bases, there was a span of 8 bases. The data are from a study of T cells after posttransplantation cyclophosphamide. Profiled with immunoSEQ multiplex PCR; TCRdb holds only in-frame clones, not every one. The table includes roughly 18,000 clones, approximately 82% detected once. The chain employs TRBV27 and TRBJ2-1, with D possibly matching TRBD2 (6 bases). Sequencing was done on a sample of memory CD4+ T cells sorted from blood. The TCR was taken from a man younger than 45 in good health and a related stem cell transplant donor. CDR3 DNA sequence: TGTGCCAGCAGTTTAGGGAGGTTCAATGAGCAGTTCTTC. Its translation: CASSLGRFNEQFF.